The present TCR beta chain was sequenced within a study of vaccination and CD4 T cells after COVID-19. Study overall: Overlapping spike peptides from SARS-CoV-2, HCoV-NL63, HCoV-OC43 and HCoV-229E served to stimulate the cells.

Noted treatment: roughly 10-day PBMC culture with coronavirus spike peptide pools or control peptides (ViraFEST assay). Investigators obtained the unexposed donor's CD4+ T cells before the COVID-19 pandemic (2011-2018). A few counts support this clonotype. Antigen specificity is unknown. An Oncomine TCR Beta short-read assay was used to sequence the DNA from cultured CD4+ T cells. Researchers extracted genomic DNA from CD4+ T cells that had been cultured. In TCRdb, the PCR reads were re-called with MiXCR into one record per CDR3 protein. The repertoire holds about 7,000 distinct CDR3 sequences, with 30% to 45% as singletons. Germline V lookup: CDR1 SGHRS, CDR2 YFSETQ. The V and J ends lost 0 bases and 8 bases respectively, with 11 bases between them. The CDR3 has 13 amino acids.

The rearrangement links TRBV5-1 to TRBJ1-2; D is undetermined. This sequence originates from a human donor in good health. Sequenced sample: CD4+ T cells from blood, cultured in vitro. The CDR3 sequence: CASSLDLLRGYTF. The CDR3, as DNA: TGCGCCAGCAGCTTGGACCTCCTGAGGGGCTACACCTTC.